This T cell receptor beta chain originates from a study of cytomegalovirus exposure and HLA in healthy donors. Looking at the study overall: T cells numbering about 180 million yielded 117 million unique TCR beta sequences in an earlier analysis.

PCR involved 60 Vbeta and 13 Jbeta primers. TCRdb keeps only in-frame clones here, not all; method: immunoSEQ multiplex PCR. The top ten hold 4% to 5% of the sample, which has about 76,000 clones, 65% to 85% seen once. Study-level points and caveats: A list of about 180 TCR beta chains associated with cytomegalovirus was given. As was reported, the HLA-A and HLA-B alleles of most subjects were accurately predicted from TCR beta sequences.

This CDR3 contains 16 residues. Germline-derived CDR1 and CDR2 are LNHNV and YYDKDF (reference sequence). J was trimmed by 4 bases and V by 1 base; bases with no gene match: 7. Worth noting for this clone: The antigen is undetermined.

The sample comprised PBMCs. The receptor was isolated from a man between 60 and 75 years old in good health and CMV-seropositive. The chain recombines TRBV15 with TRBJ1-3, with 7 bases identical to TRBD1. CDR3 region: CATSRAGGPRGNTIYF. The CDR3 DNA reads as TGTGCCACCAGCAGAGCAGGGGGGCCTAGAGGAAACACCATATATTTT.